What follows are 8 T cell receptor beta chains derived from one specimen sequenced in a study of T cells in Graves' hyperthyroidism and ophthalmopathy. What was amplified from RNA transcripts were TCR beta CDR3 regions. HTBI primers were used for first-round RT-PCR of the TCR CDR3. MiXCR, run by TCRdb on the multiplex PCR reads, gives a single entry per CDR3 protein. The data show 300,000 to 450,000 distinct CDR3 sequences, about a sixth seen once. Sequencing was carried out using blood. Receptors originate from a woman between 35 and 50 years old with Graves' ophthalmopathy.

This clonotype was recorded at least ten times. This chain links TRBV3-1 with TRBJ2-5; possibly TRBD2 for D (6 bases). Germline loops: CDR1 LGHDT, CDR2 YNNKEL (reference sequence). This CDR3 is built from 11 residues. V lost 5 bases to trimming and J lost 13 bases, with 14 bases between them. The CDR3 DNA reads TGTGCCAGCAGCAGCCGGGAGAATTCGTACTTC. This codes for CASSSRENSYF.

At least ten counts were recorded for this clonotype. CDR3 protein: CASSVLAVQGQGTQYF. DNA of the CDR3: TGTGCCAGCAGTGTTTTGGCGGTCCAAGGTCAGGGGACCCAGTACTTC. The V gene is TRBV2, the J gene TRBJ2-5, with D possibly being TRBD1 (5 bases). V shed 4 bases and J shed 7 bases, with 22 bases lying between them. The CDR3 sequence is 16 residues long. CDR1 is SNHLY, CDR2 FYNNEI, per germline.

The gene calls are TRBV11-2 and TRBJ2-5; 15 bases agree with TRBD2. Germline V gives CDR1 SGHAT, CDR2 FQNNGV. The ends lost 5 bases at V and 3 bases at J; junction bases unmatched: 13. This CDR3 has 19 residues. The DNA for the CDR3 is TGTGCCAGCAGCCTTCCGCCGTGGACTAGCGGGGGGGAAAAAGAGACCCAGTACTTC. It translates to CASSLPPWTSGGEKETQYF. The full variable domain, in which reference TRBV11-2 and TRBJ2-5 provide the parts outside the CDR3, is EAGVAQSPRYKIIEKRQSVAFWCNPISGHATLYWYQQILGQGPKLLIQFQNNGVVDDSQLPKDRFSAERLKGVDSTLKIQPAKLEDSAVYLCASSLPPWTSGGEKETQYFGPGTRLLVL.

This clonotype was found many times. The V and J genes are TRBV15 and TRBJ1-5; D is unclear. V shed 3 bases and J shed 0 bases, with 12 bases lying between them. CDR1 is LNHNV, CDR2 YYDKDF, per germline (reference sequence). The CDR3 is 16 amino acids. This CDR3 reads CATSRSGEASNQPQHF. CDR3 DNA sequence: TGTGCCACCAGCAGGTCCGGGGAGGCTAGCAATCAGCCCCAGCATTTT. The whole variable domain, filled in from reference TRBV15 and TRBJ1-5, reads DAMVIQNPRYQVTQFGKPVTLSCSQTLNHNVMYWYQQKSSQAPKLLFHYYDKDFNNEADTPDNFQSRRPNTSFCFLDIRSPGLGDTAMYLCATSRSGEASNQPQHFGDGTRLSIL.

As concerns this clonotype: A much larger clone differs by one base, so this may be a read error. J is TRBJ2-7 and V is TRBV11-1; 10 nucleotides match TRBD2. CDR3 length equals 16 residues. Germline CDR1 SGHAT, CDR2 FQDESV (reference sequence). The DNA for the CDR3 is TGTGCCATCAGCTTATGTAGGGTAGCGGGAGGAGACGAGCAGTACTTC. Protein product: CAISLCRVAGGDEQYF.

V usage is TRBV10-1 and J usage is TRBJ1-6; D is uncertain. Trimming took off 6 bases at V and 8 bases at J, with 14 bases between the two ends. The CDR3 totals 14 residues. Germline-derived CDR1 and CDR2 are WNHNN and SYGVQD (reference sequence). The CDR3 spells CASSTDGNYSPLHF. The CDR3 DNA is TGCGCCAGCAGCACAGACGGGAACTATTCACCCCTCCACTTT.

This clonotype was picked up many times. This chain connects TRBV27 to TRBJ1-2; the D is unclear. This CDR3 has 12 amino acids. V was pared by 7 bases and J by 8 bases, with 14 bases between. Germline CDR1 reads MNHEY; CDR2 reads SMNVEV (reference sequence). For the CDR3, the DNA is TGTGCCAGCACCACGGGCATGGGCGGCTACACCTTC. This codes for CASTTGMGGYTF.

V and J are TRBV7-2 and TRBJ2-7, with 11 bases identical to TRBD2. The germline V gene encodes CDR1 SGHTA and CDR2 FQGNSA. V was pared by 5 bases and J by 10 bases, with 16 bases of the junction left unmatched. The CDR3 consists of 16 residues. CDR3 protein: CASSPLGLAGAVDQYF. DNA of the CDR3: TGTGCCAGCAGCCCGCTCGGACTAGCGGGTGCAGTCGACCAGTACTTC. The whole variable domain, remainder taken from reference TRBV7-2 and TRBJ2-7, is GAGVSQSPSNKVTEKGKDVELRCDPISGHTALYWYRQSLGQGLEFLIYFQGNSAPDKSGLPSDRFSAERTGGSVSTLTIQRTQQEDSAVYLCASSPLGLAGAVDQYFGPGTRLTVT.